This TCR beta chain was sequenced for a study of tumor-infiltrating lymphocytes in primary liver carcinoma. Across the study: The tumors, T1-T3 N0M0 lesions, were 4.2 to 10 cm across. Study-level points and caveats: Tumor region pairs showed greater overlap than either tumor-adjacent or tumor-blood pairs did. Tumor top-250-clone fractions significantly exceeded those of blood (p = 0.039).

This clonotype came up a few times. The target antigen is unknown. The template, approximately 500 ng total RNA, yielded TCR beta cDNA made with a constant-region primer. Modified slightly, ARM-PCR produced TCR beta libraries over three nested multiplex PCR rounds. TRBV1-TRBV30 forward primers paired with a C-beta reverse primer were used in the first two PCR rounds, which ran approximately 10 cycles each. MiXCR was run by TCRdb on the multiplex PCR reads, yielding one entry per CDR3 protein. The sample consists of 180,000 or so distinct CDR3 sequences, less than 65% of them appearing once. Germline V lookup: CDR1 SQVTM, CDR2 ANQGSEA. The CDR3 runs to 13 residues. V lost 5 bases, J lost 1 base, and 10 bases lay in between. The study extracted blood RNA from unsorted whole blood and also extracted germline DNA.

The sample was peripheral blood. This clonotype was sampled from a middle-aged man with primary liver carcinoma and hepatitis B virus infection. The chain links TRBV29-1 to TRBJ2-3; D could derive from TRBD1 or TRBD2 (5 bases each). The CDR3 nucleotides are TGCAGCGTTCGGGACCGGGGCACAGATACGCAGTATTTT. It yields the protein CSVRDRGTDTQYF.